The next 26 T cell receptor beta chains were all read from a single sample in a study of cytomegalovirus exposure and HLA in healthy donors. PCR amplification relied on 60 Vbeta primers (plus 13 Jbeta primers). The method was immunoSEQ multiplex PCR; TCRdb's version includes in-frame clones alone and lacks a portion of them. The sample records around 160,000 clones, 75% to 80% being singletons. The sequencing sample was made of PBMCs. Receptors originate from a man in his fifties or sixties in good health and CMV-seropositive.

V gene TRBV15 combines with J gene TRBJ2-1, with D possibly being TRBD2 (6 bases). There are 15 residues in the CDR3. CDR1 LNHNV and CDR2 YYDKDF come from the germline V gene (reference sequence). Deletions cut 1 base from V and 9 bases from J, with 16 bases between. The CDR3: CATSRVGTAGGEQFF. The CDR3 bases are TGTGCCACCAGCAGAGTGGGGACTGCTGGAGGTGAGCAGTTCTTC.

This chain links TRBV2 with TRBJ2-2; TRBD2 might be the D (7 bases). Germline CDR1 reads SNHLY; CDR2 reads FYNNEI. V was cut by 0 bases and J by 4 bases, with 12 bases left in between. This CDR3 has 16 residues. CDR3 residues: CASSEAGGPGTGELFF. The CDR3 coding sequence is TGTGCCAGCAGTGAAGCGGGGGGGCCGGGCACCGGGGAGCTGTTTTTT.

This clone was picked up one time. The CDR3 nucleotides are TGCGCCAGCAGCCAAGAAGAGGGGGCGCTGGGCTACACCTTC. It yields the protein CASSQEEGALGYTF. This chain links TRBV4-1 with TRBJ1-2, with 7 nucleotides matching TRBD1. Germline-derived CDR1 and CDR2 are MGHRA and YSYEKL. The CDR3 has 14 amino acids. The ends lost 0 bases at V and 8 bases at J; junction bases unmatched: 6.

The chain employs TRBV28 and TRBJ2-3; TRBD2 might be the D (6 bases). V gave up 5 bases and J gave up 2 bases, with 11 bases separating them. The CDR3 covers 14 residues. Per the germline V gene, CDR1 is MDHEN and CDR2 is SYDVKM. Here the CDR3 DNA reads TGTGCCAGCAGTCCAGCGGGTCCCACAGATACGCAGTATTTT. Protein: CASSPAGPTDTQYF. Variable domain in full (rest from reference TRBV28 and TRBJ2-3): DVKVTQSSRYLVKRTGEKVFLECVQDMDHENMFWYRQDPGLGLRLIYFSYDVKMKEKGDIPEGYSVSREKKERFSLILESASTNQTSMYLCASSPAGPTDTQYFGPGTRLTVL.

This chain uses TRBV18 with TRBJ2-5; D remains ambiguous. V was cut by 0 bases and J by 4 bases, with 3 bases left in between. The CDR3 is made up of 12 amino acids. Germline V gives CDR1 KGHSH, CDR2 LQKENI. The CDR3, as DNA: TGTGCCAGCTCACCACCGGCAGAGACCCAGTACTTC. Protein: CASSPPAETQYF.

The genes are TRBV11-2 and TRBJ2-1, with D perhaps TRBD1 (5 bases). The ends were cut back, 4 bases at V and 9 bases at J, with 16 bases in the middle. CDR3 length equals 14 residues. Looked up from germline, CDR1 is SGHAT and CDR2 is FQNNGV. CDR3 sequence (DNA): TGTGCCAGCAGCTGGGGCAGGGAACTTATTGAGCAGTTCTTC. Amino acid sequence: CASSWGRELIEQFF.

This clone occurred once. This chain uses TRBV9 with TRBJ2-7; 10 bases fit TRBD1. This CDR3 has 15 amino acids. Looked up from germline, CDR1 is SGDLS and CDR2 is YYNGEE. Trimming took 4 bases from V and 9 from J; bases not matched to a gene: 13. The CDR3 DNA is TGTGCCAGCAGCCCGGGGGACAGGGGCCTCGTCGGGCAGTACTTC. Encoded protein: CASSPGDRGLVGQYF. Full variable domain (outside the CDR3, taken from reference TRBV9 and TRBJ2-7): DSGVTQTPKHLITATGQRVTLRCSPRSGDLSVYWYQQSLDQGLQFLIQYYNGEERAKGNILERFSAQQFPDLHSELNLSSLELGDSALYFCASSPGDRGLVGQYFGPGTRLTVT.

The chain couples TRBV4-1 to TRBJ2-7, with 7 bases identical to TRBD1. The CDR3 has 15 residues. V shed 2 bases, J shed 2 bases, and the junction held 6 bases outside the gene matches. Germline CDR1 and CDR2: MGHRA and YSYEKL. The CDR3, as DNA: TGCGCCAGCAGCCAAACGCGAGGGGGCCCCTACGAGCAGTACGTC. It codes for CASSQTRGGPYEQYV.

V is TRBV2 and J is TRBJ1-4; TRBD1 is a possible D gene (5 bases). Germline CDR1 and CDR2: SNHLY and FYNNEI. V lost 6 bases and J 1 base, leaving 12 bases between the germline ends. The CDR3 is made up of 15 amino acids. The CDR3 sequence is CASSRDWGTNEKLFF. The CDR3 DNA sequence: TGTGCCAGCAGCCGGGACTGGGGAACTAATGAAAAACTGTTTTTT.

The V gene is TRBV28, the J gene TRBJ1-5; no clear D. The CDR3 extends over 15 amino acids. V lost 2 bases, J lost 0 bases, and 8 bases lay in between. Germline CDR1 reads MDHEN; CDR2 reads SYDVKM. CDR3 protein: CASSLTDYSNQPQHF. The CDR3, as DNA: TGTGCCAGCAGTTTAACAGACTATAGCAATCAGCCCCAGCATTTT. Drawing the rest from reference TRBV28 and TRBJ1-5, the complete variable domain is DVKVTQSSRYLVKRTGEKVFLECVQDMDHENMFWYRQDPGLGLRLIYFSYDVKMKEKGDIPEGYSVSREKKERFSLILESASTNQTSMYLCASSLTDYSNQPQHFGDGTRLSIL.

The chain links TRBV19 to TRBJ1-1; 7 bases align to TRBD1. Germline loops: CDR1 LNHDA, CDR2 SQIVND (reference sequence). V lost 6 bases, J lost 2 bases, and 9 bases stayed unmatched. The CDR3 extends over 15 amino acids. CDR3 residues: CASRPPQGQNTEAFF. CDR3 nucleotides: TGTGCCAGTAGACCCCCACAGGGGCAAAACACTGAAGCTTTCTTT.

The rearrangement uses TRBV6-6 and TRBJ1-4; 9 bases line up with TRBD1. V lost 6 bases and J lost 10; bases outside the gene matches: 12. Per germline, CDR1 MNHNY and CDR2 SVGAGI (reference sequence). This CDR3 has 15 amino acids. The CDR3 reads CASRPTGTGQGKLFF. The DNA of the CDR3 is TGTGCCAGCAGGCCGACCGGGACAGGGCAAGGAAAACTGTTTTTT.

The CDR3: CASSFRQGRTRGTDTQYF. CDR3 bases: TGTGCCAGCAGCTTTAGACAGGGCAGAACACGGGGCACAGATACGCAGTATTTT. The J gene is TRBJ2-3, the V gene TRBV5-6; 7 bases match TRBD1. The CDR3 contains 18 residues. Looked up from germline, CDR1 is SGHDT and CDR2 is YYEEEE. Losses at the gene ends were 2 bases for V and 1 base for J; bases not matched to a gene: 13.

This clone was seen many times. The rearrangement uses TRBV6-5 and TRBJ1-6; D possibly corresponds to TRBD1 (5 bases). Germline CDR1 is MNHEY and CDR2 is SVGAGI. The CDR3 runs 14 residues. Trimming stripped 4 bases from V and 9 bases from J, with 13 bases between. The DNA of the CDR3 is TGTGCCAGCAGTTTCTGGCAGGGCGGTTCACCCCTCCACTTT. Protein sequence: CASSFWQGGSPLHF.

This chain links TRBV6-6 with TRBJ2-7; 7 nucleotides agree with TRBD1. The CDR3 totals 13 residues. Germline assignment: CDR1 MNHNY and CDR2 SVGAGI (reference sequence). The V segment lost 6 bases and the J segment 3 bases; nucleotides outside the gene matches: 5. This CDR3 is CASRHRDSYEQYF. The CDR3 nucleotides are TGTGCCAGCAGGCACCGGGACAGCTACGAGCAGTACTTC.

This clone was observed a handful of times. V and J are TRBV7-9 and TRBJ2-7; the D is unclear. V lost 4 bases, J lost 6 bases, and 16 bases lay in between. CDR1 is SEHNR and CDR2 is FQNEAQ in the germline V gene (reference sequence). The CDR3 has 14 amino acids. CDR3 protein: CASSSRNRPGEQYF. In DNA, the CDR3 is TGTGCCAGCAGCTCCCGGAACCGGCCGGGCGAGCAGTACTTC.

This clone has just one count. The CDR3 region has the DNA TGTGCCAGCAGCAGCTACAGTACCGTCAACTATGGCTACACCTTC. Translating it yields CASSSYSTVNYGYTF. The rearrangement uses TRBV5-6 and TRBJ1-2; no clear D gene. The CDR3 totals 15 residues. The germline gives CDR1 SGHDT, CDR2 YYEEEE. The ends were cut back, 4 bases at V and 2 bases at J, with 15 bases in the middle.

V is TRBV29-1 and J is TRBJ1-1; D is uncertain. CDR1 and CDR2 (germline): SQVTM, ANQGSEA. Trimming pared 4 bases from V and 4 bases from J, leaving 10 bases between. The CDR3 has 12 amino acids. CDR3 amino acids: CSVGSGSTEAFF. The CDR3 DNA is TGCAGCGTTGGGTCAGGCTCCACTGAAGCTTTCTTT.

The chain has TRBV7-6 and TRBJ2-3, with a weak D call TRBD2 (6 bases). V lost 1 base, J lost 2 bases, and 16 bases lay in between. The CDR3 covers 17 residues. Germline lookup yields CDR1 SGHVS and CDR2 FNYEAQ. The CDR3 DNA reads TGTGCCAGCAGCTTAGTAGCGGCCGCCGAGCCCACAGATACGCAGTATTTT. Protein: CASSLVAAAEPTDTQYF.

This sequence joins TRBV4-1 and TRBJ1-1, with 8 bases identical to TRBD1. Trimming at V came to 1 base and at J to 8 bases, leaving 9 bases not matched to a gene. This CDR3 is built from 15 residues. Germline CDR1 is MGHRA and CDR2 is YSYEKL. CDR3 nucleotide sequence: TGCGCCAGCAGCCAAGCAAAGGCAGGGGGCACGGAAGCTTTCTTT. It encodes CASSQAKAGGTEAFF.

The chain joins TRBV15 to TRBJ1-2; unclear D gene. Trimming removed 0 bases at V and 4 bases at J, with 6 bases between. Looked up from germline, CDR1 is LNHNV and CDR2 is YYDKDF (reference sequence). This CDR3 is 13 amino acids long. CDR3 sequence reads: CATSRDFSYGYTF. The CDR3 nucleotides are TGTGCCACCAGCAGAGACTTTAGCTATGGCTACACCTTC.

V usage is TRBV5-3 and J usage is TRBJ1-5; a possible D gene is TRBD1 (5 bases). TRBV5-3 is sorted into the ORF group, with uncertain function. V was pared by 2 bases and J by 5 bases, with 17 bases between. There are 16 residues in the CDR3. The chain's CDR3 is CARSLGGRVGDQPQHF. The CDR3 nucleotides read TGTGCCAGAAGCTTAGGCGGCAGGGTGGGCGATCAGCCCCAGCATTTT.

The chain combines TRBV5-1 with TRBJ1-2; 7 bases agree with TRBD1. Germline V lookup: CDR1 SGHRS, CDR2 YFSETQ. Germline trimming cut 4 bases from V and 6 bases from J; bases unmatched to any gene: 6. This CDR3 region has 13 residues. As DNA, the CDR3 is TGCGCCAGCAGCCGGACAGGTCCGGATGGCTACACCTTC. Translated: CASSRTGPDGYTF.

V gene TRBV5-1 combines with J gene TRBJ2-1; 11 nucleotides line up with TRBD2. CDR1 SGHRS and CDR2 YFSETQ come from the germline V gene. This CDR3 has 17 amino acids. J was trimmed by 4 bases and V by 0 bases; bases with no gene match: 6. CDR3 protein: CASSLGLAGGVYNEQFF. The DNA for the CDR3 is TGCGCCAGCAGCTTGGGGCTAGCGGGGGGCGTGTACAATGAGCAGTTCTTC.

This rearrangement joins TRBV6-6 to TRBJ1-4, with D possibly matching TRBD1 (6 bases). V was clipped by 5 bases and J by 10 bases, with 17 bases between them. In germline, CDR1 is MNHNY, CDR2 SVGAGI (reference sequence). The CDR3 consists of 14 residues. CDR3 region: CASSPQGSLGKLFF. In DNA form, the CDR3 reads TGTGCCAGCAGTCCACAGGGTTCTTTGGGAAAACTGTTTTTT.

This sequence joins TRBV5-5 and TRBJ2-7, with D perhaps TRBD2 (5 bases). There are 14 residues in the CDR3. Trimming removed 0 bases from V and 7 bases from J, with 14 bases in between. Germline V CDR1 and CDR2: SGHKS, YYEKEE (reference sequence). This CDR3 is CASSLAERAGEQYV. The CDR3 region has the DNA TGTGCCAGCAGCTTGGCTGAGAGGGCCGGGGAGCAGTACGTC.